This T cell receptor beta chain was profiled in a study of cytomegalovirus exposure and HLA in healthy donors. About the study: The same platform was used for the 100 to 150 validation repertoires as for the approximately 610 first-cohort repertoires, as reported in a later analysis. Study observations and caveats: The study listed around 150 cytomegalovirus-associated TCR beta chains. Subsequent analysis revealed that first-cohort TCR clusters tended to co-occur in the 110 or so validation repertoires. Most TCR sequences were rare, but some public TCRs occurred in many donors.

V lost 4 bases, J lost 0 bases, and 3 bases lay in between. The germline V gene has CDR1 LGHNT and CDR2 FRNRAP. This CDR3 comprises 12 residues. This clone has only one observation. Its antigen is currently unknown. Repertoires were generated with immunoSEQ multiplex PCR, while TCRdb's copy carries only in-frame clones and drops some. The table lists some 140,000 clones, about 86% of them singletons. The V gene is TRBV12-5, the J gene TRBJ1-1; D remains ambiguous. Sequenced sample: PBMCs. The clonotype comes from a man younger than 35 in good health and CMV-seropositive. Here the CDR3 reads CASGSLNTEAFF. In nucleotides, the CDR3 is TGTGCTAGTGGTTCTCTGAACACTGAAGCTTTCTTT. The complete variable domain, with remaining parts taken from reference TRBV12-5 and TRBJ1-1, reads DARVTQTPRHKVTEMGQEVTMRCQPILGHNTVFWYRQTMMQGLELLAYFRNRAPLDDSGMPKDRFSAEMPDATLATLKIQPSEPRDSAVYFCASGSLNTEAFFGQGTRLTVV.